This TCR beta chain was identified during a study of long-term antiretroviral therapy in people with HIV. Samples were assayed with immunoSEQ v3.0 at survey level. Profiling relied on immunoSEQ multiplex PCR, and the TCRdb table lists in-frame clones only, not all of them. The top ten clones hold roughly 13% of a sample with under 35,000 clones, roughly 87% of them seen once. The CDR3 is 22 amino acids. After removal of 5 bases from V and 10 bases from J, the junction contained 28 bases not matched to a gene. Germline V CDR1 and CDR2: LNHDA, SQIVND (reference sequence). This sequence was found in a man aged 18 to 30 with HIV. Sequenced material: unsorted PBMCs, taken 1.1 years after starting antiretroviral therapy. The chain has TRBV19 and TRBJ2-3; 15 nucleotides agree with TRBD2. The CDR3 bases are TGTGCCAGTAGTTCGAGTCTTTGGACTAGCGGGAGGGAAAGGCCCCGGTCGGGGGCGCAGTATTTT. This translates into CASSSSLWTSGRERPRSGAQYF.